Sequencing of this T cell receptor beta chain was carried out in a study of tumor-infiltrating lymphocytes in primary liver carcinoma. Concerning this clonotype itself: The CDR3 does not close with the conserved phenylalanine or tryptophan, likely indicating a read error. The DNA is left out, because the CDR3 cannot be placed on it with certainty; the CDR3 is given as TCRdb lists it.

The researchers obtained blood RNA from unsorted whole blood and also extracted germline DNA. Inclusive of both ends, the CDR3 amounts to 15 amino acids. Germline lookup yields CDR1 LGHNA and CDR2 YNFKEQ. Production of TCR beta cDNA used approximately 0.45 ug total RNA together with a constant-region primer. Library construction for TCR beta comprised three nested multiplex PCR rounds performed with slightly modified ARM-PCR. PCR rounds one and two used TRBV1-TRBV30 forward primers with a C-beta reverse primer for around 9 cycles each. One entry per CDR3 protein, called by TCRdb with MiXCR from the multiplex PCR reads. The sample yields approximately 340,000 distinct CDR3 sequences, around three fifths seen once.

The clonotype originates from a middle-aged man with primary liver carcinoma and hepatitis B virus infection. This chain links TRBV4-2 with TRBJ1-5. Specimen: peripheral blood. CDR3 residues: CASSQEYWGGQPQRI.